This section outlines one TCR beta chain sequence together with its context. The CDR3 consists of 14 residues. The germline CDR1 and CDR2 sequences are KGHSH and LQKENI. The V and J ends lost 6 bases and 3 bases respectively, with 15 bases between them. The data belong to a study of radiotherapy plus CTLA-4 blockade in lung cancer. Libraries were prepared by immunoSEQ multiplex PCR; TCRdb keeps only in-frame clonotypes and omits some of them. The sample shows 35,000 or so clones, more than 80% of them seen only once. The chain links TRBV18 to TRBJ2-7, with D perhaps matching TRBD1 (6 bases). The sequenced sample was peripheral blood, obtained from a patient treated with radiotherapy plus ipilimumab. The source is a human donor with non-small cell lung cancer who had stable disease on radiotherapy plus ipilimumab. CDR3 in DNA: TGTGCCAGCTCCCTCGGACAACAGGGCTACGAGCAGTACTTC. Translating it yields CASSLGQQGYEQYF.